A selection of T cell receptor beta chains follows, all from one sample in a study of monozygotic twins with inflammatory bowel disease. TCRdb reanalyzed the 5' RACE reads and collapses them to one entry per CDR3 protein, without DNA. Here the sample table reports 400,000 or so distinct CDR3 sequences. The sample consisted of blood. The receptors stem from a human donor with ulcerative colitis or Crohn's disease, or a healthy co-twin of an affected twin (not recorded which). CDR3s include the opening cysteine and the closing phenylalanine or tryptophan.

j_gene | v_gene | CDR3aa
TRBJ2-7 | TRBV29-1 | CSVLASEVTYEQYF
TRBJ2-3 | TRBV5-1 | CASSSQGGVTDTQYF
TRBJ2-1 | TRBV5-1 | CASSLASGIAYNEQFF
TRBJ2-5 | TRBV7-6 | CASSLGPQETQYF
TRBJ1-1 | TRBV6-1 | CASSEARWDTEAFF
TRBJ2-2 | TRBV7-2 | CASSLTLLNTGELFF
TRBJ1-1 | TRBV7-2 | CASSLRQPTEAFF
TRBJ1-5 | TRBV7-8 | CASSPGQGAVGNQPQHF
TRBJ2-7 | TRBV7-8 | CASSPLAGSYEQYF
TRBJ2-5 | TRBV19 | CAIARSDQETQYF
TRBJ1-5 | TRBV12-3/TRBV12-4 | CASSQLTGDQPQHF
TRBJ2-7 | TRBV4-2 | CASSREATSAYEQYF
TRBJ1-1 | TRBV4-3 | CASSQEGTLTGTEAFF
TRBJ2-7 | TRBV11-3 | CASSLGDGYEQYF
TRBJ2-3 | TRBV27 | CASKAIDITQYF
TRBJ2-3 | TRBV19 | CASSIYGDTQYF
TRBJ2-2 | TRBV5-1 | CASSFGSSTNTGELFF
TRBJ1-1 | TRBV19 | CASSAPWNTEAFF
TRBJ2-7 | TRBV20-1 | CSATQGGAGFEQYF
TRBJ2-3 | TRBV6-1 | CASRPEGTTDTQYF
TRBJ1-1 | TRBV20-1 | CSARDPDSPIGTFF
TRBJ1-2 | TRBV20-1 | CSAQGGPDGYTF
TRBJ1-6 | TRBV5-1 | CASSLGQDNSPLHF